The subject of this entry is one T cell receptor (beta chain). This sample is part of a study of T cell responses to AZD1222 COVID-19 vaccine. V dropped 6 bases and J dropped 0 bases, with 11 bases sitting between them. This CDR3 contains 15 residues. The germline V gene encodes CDR1 SNHLY and CDR2 FYNNEI. Produced via immunoSEQ multiplex PCR; TCRdb's table is partial and in-frame only. This repertoire shows about 150,000 clones, about 93% found once; its top ten account for 9.1%. The J gene is TRBJ1-4, the V gene TRBV2; D might be TRBD1 (6 bases). The sequences come from peripheral blood, collected on day 0 of AZD1222 vaccination. The receptor's source is an adult in good health. The CDR3, as DNA: TGTGCCAGCAGGGGGGACACCCCAACTAATGAAAAACTGTTTTTT. It codes for CASRGDTPTNEKLFF.